Presented here are 5 T cell receptor beta chains from one specimen sequenced in a study of T cell responses to AZD1222 COVID-19 vaccine. Profiled with immunoSEQ multiplex PCR; TCRdb holds only in-frame clones, not every one. The repertoire holds around 100,000 clones, with about 93% as singletons. Sample: peripheral blood, taken on day 0 of AZD1222 vaccination. Every receptor here comes from an adult in good health.

The chain combines TRBV28 with TRBJ2-3; D remains unclear. V was shortened by 5 bases and J by 3 bases, with 12 bases between the two germline ends. This CDR3 has 14 amino acids. The germline V gene encodes CDR1 MDHEN and CDR2 SYDVKM. The CDR3 loop is CASSTWTKTDTQYF. CDR3 DNA: TGTGCCAGCAGTACATGGACGAAAACAGATACGCAGTATTTT.

The chain recombines TRBV11-2 with TRBJ1-6, with D perhaps matching TRBD1 (5 bases). The CDR3 contains 16 residues. V was pared by 5 bases and J by 5 bases, with 16 bases between. The germline V gene encodes CDR1 SGHAT and CDR2 FQNNGV. The chain's CDR3 is CASSPTGGWNNSPLHF. The CDR3 DNA sequence: TGTGCCAGCAGCCCAACGGGGGGTTGGAATAATTCACCCCTCCACTTT.

V usage is TRBV30 and J usage is TRBJ2-7; D possibly uses TRBD1 or TRBD2 (5 bases each). This CDR3 comprises 12 residues. Germline V lookup: CDR1 GTSNPN, CDR2 SVGIG (reference sequence). V was cut by 8 bases and J by 0 bases, with 11 bases left in between. CDR3 sequence (DNA): TGTGCCCGGGGCGGCCCCTCCTACGAGCAGTACTTC. This gives the protein CARGGPSYEQYF.

The chain couples TRBV6-6 to TRBJ2-7; D is perhaps TRBD2 (5 bases). The V and J ends lost 5 bases and 0 bases respectively, with 5 bases between them. The germline gives CDR1 MNHNY, CDR2 SVGAGI (reference sequence). This CDR3 is built from 12 residues. The CDR3 protein is CASSRDSYEQYF. In DNA, the CDR3 is TGTGCCAGCAGTCGGGACTCCTACGAGCAGTACTTC.

The chain links TRBV7-6 to TRBJ2-1; D uncertain. The CDR3 is 15 residues long. Trimming pared 5 bases from V and 6 bases from J, leaving 17 bases between. Germline lookup yields CDR1 SGHVS and CDR2 FNYEAQ. The CDR3 sequence: CASSPQGWHFNEQFF. CDR3 coding DNA: TGTGCCAGCAGCCCCCAAGGGTGGCATTTCAATGAGCAGTTCTTC. The entire variable domain, with the rest obtained from reference TRBV7-6 and TRBJ2-1, is as follows: GAGVSQSPRYKVTKRGQDVALRCDPISGHVSLYWYRQALGQGPEFLTYFNYEAQQDKSGLPNDRFSAERPEGSISTLTIQRTEQRDSAMYRCASSPQGWHFNEQFFGPGTRLTVL.